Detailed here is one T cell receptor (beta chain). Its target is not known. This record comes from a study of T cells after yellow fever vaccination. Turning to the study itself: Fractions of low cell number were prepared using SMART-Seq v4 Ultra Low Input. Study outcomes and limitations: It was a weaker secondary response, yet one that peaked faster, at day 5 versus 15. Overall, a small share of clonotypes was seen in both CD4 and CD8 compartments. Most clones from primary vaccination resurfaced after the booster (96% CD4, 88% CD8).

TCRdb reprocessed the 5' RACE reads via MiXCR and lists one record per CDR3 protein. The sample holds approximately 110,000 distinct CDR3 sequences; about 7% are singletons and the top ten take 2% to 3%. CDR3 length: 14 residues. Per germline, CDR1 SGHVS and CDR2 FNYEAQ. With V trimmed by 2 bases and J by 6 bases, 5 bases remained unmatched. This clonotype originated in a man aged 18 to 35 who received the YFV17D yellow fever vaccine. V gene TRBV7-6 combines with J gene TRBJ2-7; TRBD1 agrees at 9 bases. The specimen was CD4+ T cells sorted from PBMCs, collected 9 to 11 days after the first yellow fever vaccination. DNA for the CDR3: TGTGCCAGCAGCTTACTGGACAGGGGAGGCGAGCAGTACGTC. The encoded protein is CASSLLDRGGEQYV.